This entry features one T cell receptor beta chain sequence. Its specificity is unknown. The CDR3 sequence is 14 residues long. Trimming pared 0 bases from V and 1 base from J, leaving 7 bases between. CDR1 is ENHRY and CDR2 is SYGVKD in the germline V gene. The data derive from a study of early T cells in non-severe SARS-CoV-2 infection. Study summary: Sequencing of bulk RNA from unsorted whole blood was done, without chain pairing. Study-wide results and limits: VDJdb matching favored anti-spike CD8 responses, missing private and CD4 specificities.

Unique molecular identifiers were affixed to single, distinct cDNA molecules. TCRdb called the 5' RACE reads again in MiXCR, with one record for every CDR3 protein. The profile shows fewer than 60,000 distinct CDR3 sequences, roughly 8.8% of them singletons. This receptor was taken from an adult who was a healthcare worker with PCR-confirmed SARS-CoV-2 infection or an uninfected control (not recorded which). The chain employs TRBV10-3 and TRBJ2-7, with a weak D call TRBD2 (6 bases). Sequences were obtained from whole blood. As DNA, the CDR3 is TGTGCCATCAGTGAGTCGGGGGGTTCCTACGAGCAGTACTTC. It yields the protein CAISESGGSYEQYF.